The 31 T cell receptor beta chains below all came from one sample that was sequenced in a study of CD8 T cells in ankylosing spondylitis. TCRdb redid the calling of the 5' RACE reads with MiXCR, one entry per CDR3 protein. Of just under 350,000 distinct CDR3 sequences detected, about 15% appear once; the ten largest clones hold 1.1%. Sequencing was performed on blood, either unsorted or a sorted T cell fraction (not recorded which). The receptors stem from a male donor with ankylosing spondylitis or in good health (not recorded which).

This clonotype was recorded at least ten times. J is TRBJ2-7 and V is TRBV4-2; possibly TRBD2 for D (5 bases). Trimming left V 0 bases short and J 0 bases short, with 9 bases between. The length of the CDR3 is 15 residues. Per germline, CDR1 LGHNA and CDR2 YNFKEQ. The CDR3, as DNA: TGTGCCAGCAGCCAAGAGCGGGTTCCCTCCTACGAGCAGTACTTC. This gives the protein CASSQERVPSYEQYF.

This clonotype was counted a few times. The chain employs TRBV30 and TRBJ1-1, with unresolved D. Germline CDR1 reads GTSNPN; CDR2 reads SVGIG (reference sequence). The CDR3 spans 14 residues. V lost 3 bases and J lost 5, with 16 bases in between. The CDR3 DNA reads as TGTGCCTGGAGCCGTTCTCCGGTGATGACTGAAGCTTTCTTT. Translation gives CAWSRSPVMTEAFF.

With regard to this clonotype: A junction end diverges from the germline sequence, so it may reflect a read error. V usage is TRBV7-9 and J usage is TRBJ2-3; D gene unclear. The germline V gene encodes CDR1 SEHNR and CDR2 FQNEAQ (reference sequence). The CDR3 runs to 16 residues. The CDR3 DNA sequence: TGCGCCAGCAGCTTATCTTCCCGGATCAGCACAGATACGCAGTATTTT. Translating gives CASSLSSRISTDTQYF.

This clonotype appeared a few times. CDR3 in amino acids: CASSLPNTDTQYF. DNA of the CDR3: TGTGCCAGCAGCTTACCCAACACAGATACGCAGTATTTT. V and J are TRBV5-5 and TRBJ2-3, with unresolved D. V shed 2 bases and J shed 2 bases, with 6 bases lying between them. Germline values: CDR1 SGHKS, CDR2 YYEKEE (reference sequence). CDR3 length: 13 residues.

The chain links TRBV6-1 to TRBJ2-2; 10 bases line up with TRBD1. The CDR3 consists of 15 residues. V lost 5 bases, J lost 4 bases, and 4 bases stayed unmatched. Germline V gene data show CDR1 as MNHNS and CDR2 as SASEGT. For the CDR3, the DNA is TGTGCCAGCAGTAGGGACAGGGGACGCACCGGGGAGCTGTTTTTT. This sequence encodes CASSRDRGRTGELFF.

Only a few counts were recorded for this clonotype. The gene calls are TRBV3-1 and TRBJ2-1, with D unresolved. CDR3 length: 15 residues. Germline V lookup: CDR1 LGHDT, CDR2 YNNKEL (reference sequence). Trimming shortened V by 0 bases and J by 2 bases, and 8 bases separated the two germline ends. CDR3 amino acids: CASSQDLLTYNEQFF. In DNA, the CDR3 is TGTGCCAGCAGCCAAGACCTATTAACCTACAATGAGCAGTTCTTC.

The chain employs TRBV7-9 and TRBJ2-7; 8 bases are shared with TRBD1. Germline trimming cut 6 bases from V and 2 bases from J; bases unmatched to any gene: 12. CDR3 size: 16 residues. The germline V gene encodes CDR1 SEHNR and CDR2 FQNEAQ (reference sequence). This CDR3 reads CASSPPLDRATYEQYF. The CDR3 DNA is TGTGCCAGCAGTCCTCCCCTGGACAGGGCCACCTACGAGCAGTACTTC.

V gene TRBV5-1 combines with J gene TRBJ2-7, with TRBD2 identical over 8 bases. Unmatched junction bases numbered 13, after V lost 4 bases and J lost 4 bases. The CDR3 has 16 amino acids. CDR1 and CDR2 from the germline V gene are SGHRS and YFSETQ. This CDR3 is CASSPRVSGTRYEQYF. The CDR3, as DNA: TGCGCCAGCAGCCCCCGGGTTAGCGGGACACGGTACGAGCAGTACTTC.

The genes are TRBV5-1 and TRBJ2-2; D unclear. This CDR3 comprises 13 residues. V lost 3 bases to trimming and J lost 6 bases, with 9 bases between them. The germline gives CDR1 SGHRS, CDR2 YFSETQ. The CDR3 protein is CASSSCGAGELFF. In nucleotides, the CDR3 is TGCGCCAGCAGCTCGTGTGGCGCCGGGGAGCTGTTTTTT.

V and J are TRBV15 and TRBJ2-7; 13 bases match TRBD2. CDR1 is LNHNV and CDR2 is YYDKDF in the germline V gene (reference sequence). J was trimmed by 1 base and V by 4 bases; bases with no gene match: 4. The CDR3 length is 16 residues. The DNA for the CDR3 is TGTGCCACCAGCACACAACTAGCGGGAGGGTCCTACGAGCAGTACTTC. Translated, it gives CATSTQLAGGSYEQYF.

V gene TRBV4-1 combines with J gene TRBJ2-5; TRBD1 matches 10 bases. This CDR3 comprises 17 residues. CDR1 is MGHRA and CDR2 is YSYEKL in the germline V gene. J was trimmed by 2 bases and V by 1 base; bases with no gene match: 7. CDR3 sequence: CASSQGGPDRGQETQYF. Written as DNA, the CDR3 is TGCGCCAGCAGCCAAGGTGGTCCGGACAGGGGGCAAGAGACCCAGTACTTC.

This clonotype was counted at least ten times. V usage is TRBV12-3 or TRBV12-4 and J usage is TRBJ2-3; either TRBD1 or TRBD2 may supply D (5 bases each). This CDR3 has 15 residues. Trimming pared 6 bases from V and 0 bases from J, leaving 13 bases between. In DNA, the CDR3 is TGTGCCAGCAGGGGGGTTCCCTTTAGCACAGATACGCAGTATTTT. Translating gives CASRGVPFSTDTQYF.

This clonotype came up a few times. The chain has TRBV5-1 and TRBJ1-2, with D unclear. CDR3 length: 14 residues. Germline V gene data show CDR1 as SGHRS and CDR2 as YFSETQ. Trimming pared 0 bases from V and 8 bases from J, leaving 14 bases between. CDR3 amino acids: CASSLGQPSRGYTF. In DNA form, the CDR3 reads TGCGCCAGCAGCTTGGGTCAGCCGAGCAGGGGCTACACCTTC. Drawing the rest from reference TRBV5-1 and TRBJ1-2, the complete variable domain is KAGVTQTPRYLIKTRGQQVTLSCSPISGHRSVSWYQQTPGQGLQFLFEYFSETQRNKGNFPGRFSGRQFSNSRSEMNVSTLELGDSALYLCASSLGQPSRGYTFGSGTRLTVV.

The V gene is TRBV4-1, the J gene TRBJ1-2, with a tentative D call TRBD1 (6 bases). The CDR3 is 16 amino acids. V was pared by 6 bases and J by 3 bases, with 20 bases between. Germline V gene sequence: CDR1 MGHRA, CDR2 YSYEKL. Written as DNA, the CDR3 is TGCGCCAGCAGGTCCTGGGAGGACGGGGGCTACTATGGCTACACCTTC. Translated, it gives CASRSWEDGGYYGYTF.

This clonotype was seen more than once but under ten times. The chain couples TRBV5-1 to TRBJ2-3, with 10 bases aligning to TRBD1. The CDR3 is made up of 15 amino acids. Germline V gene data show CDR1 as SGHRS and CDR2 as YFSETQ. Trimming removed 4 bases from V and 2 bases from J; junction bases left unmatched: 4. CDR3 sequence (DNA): TGCGCCAGCAGCGCGGGACAGGGGTACACAGATACGCAGTATTTT. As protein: CASSAGQGYTDTQYF.

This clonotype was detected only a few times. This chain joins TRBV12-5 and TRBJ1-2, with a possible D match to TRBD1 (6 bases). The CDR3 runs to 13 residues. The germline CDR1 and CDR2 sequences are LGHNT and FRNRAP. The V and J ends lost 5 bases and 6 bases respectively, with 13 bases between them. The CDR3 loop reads CASGVGTGHGYTF. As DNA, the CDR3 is TGTGCTAGTGGTGTGGGAACAGGGCATGGCTACACCTTC.

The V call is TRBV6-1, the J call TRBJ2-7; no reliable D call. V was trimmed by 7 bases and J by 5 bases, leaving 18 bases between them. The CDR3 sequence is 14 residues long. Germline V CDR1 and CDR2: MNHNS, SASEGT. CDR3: CASTRQLISHEQYF. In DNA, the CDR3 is TGTGCCAGCACACGCCAACTCATATCGCACGAGCAGTACTTC.

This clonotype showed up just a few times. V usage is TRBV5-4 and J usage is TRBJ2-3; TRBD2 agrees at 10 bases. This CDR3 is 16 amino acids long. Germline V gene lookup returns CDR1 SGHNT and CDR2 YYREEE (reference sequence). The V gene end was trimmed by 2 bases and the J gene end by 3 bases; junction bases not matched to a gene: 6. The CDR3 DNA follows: TGTGCCAGCAGCTTAGCCACTAGCGGGGTAACAGATACGCAGTATTTT. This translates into CASSLATSGVTDTQYF.

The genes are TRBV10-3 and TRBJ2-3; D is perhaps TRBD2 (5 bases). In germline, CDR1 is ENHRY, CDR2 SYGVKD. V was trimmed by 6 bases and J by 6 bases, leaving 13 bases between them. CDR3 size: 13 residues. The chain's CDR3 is CAIRSGNVDTQYF. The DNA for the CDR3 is TGTGCCATCAGAAGCGGTAACGTGGATACGCAGTATTTT.

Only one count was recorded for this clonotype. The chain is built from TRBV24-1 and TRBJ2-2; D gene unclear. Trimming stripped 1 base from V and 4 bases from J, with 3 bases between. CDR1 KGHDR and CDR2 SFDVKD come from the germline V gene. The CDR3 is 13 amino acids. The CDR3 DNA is TGTGCCACCAGTGATTTTATCACCGGGGAGCTGTTTTTT. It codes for CATSDFITGELFF.

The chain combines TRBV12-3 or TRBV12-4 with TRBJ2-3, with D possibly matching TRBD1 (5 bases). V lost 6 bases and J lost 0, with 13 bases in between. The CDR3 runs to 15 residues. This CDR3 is CASSRRGTSTDTQYF. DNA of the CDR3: TGTGCCAGCAGCAGAAGGGGAACCAGCACAGATACGCAGTATTTT.

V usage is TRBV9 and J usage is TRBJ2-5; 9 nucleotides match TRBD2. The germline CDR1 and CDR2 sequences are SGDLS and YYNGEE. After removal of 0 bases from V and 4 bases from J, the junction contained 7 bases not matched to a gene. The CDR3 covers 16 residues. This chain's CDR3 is CASSVGAGGHLETQYF. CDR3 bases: TGTGCCAGCAGCGTAGGAGCGGGGGGACATTTAGAGACCCAGTACTTC.

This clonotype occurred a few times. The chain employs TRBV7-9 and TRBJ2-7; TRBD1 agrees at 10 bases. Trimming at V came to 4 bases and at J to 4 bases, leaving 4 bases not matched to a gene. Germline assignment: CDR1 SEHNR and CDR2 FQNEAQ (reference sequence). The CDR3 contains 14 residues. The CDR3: CASSSTGGAYEQYF. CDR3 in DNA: TGTGCCAGCAGCTCGACAGGGGGCGCGTACGAGCAGTACTTC.

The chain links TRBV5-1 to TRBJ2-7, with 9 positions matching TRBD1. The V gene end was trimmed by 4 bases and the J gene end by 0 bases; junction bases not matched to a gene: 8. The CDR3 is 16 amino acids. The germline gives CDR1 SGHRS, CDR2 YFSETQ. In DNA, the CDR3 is TGCGCCAGCAGCACCGGAGGGGGACAGGGCTCCTACGAGCAGTACTTC. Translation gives CASSTGGGQGSYEQYF.

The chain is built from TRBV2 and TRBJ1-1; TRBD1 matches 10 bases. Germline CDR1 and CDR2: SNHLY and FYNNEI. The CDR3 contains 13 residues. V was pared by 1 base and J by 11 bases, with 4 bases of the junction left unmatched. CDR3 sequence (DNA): TGTGCCAGCAGTGAAGGAAGGACAGGGGGGGCTTTCTTT. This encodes CASSEGRTGGAFF.

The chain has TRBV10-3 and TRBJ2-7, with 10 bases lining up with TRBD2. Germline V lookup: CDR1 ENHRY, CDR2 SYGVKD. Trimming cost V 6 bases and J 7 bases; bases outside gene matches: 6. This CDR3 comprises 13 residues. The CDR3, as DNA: TGTGCCATCAGCGGGACTAGCGACGGAGAGCAGTACTTC. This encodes CAISGTSDGEQYF.

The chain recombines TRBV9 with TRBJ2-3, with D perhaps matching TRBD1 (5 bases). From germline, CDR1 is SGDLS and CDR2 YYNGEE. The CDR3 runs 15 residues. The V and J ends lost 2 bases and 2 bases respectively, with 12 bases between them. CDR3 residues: CASSVQGATTDTQYF. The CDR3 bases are TGTGCCAGCAGCGTTCAAGGGGCGACCACAGATACGCAGTATTTT.

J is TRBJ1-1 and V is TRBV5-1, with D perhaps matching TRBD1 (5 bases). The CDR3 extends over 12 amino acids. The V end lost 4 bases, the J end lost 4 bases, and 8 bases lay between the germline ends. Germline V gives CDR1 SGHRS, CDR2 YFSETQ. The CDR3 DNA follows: TGCGCCAGCAGCGGGGGGTTCACTGAAGCTTTCTTT. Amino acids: CASSGGFTEAFF.

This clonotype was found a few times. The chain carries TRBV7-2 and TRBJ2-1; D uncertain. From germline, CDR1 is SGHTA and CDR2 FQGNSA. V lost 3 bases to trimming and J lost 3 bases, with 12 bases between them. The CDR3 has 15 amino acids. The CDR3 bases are TGTGCCAGCAGCTTCGGCCCCTGGCTCTACAATGAGCAGTTCTTC. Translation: CASSFGPWLYNEQFF.

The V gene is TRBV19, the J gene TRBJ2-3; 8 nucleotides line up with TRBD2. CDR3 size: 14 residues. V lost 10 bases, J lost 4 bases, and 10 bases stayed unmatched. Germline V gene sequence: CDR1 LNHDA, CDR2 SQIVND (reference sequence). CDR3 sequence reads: CATRAGVVSDTQYF. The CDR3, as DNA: TGTGCCACCCGAGCGGGAGTTGTTTCAGATACGCAGTATTTT.

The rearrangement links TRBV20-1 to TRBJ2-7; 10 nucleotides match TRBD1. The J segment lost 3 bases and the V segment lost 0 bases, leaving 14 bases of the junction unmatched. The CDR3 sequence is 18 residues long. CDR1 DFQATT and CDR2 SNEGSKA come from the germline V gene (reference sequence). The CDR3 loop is CSARDSRDRGRPLYEQYF. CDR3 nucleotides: TGCAGTGCTAGAGATTCTAGGGACAGGGGCCGACCTCTCTACGAGCAGTACTTC.